This passage covers 23 T cell receptor beta chains from one sample sequenced in a study of T cell responses to AZD1222 COVID-19 vaccine. Repertoires were generated with immunoSEQ multiplex PCR, while TCRdb's copy carries only in-frame clones and drops some. The table records 150,000 to 200,000 clones, roughly 94% of them present only once. This specimen consisted of peripheral blood, obtained 28 days after the second AZD1222 dose. The receptors derive from an adult who received the AZD1222 COVID-19 vaccine.

The chain couples TRBV7-2 to TRBJ2-1; 14 positions match TRBD2. The CDR3 runs 16 residues. After removal of 1 base from V and 5 bases from J, the junction contained 1 base not matched to a gene. Germline V gene data show CDR1 as SGHTA and CDR2 as FQGNSA. CDR3 in amino acids: CASSLGLAGGNNEQFF. For the CDR3, the DNA is TGTGCCAGCAGCTTAGGACTAGCGGGAGGGAACAATGAGCAGTTCTTC.

The V and J genes are TRBV5-1 and TRBJ1-2; the match to TRBD1 covers 7 bases. V gave up 2 bases and J gave up 0 bases; unmatched junction bases: 7. Looked up from germline, CDR1 is SGHRS and CDR2 is YFSETQ. The CDR3 has 16 residues. The CDR3 region is CASSLNPDRANYGYTF. CDR3 sequence (DNA): TGCGCCAGCAGCTTAAACCCAGACAGGGCTAACTATGGCTACACCTTC.

The genes are TRBV3-1 (or the pseudogene TRBV3-2) and TRBJ2-7, with D uncertain. This CDR3 is 15 amino acids long. The germline V gene has CDR1 LGHDT and CDR2 YNNKEL (reference sequence). The ends were cut back, 1 base at V and 0 bases at J, with 10 bases in the middle. CDR3 loop: CASSQAVALSYEQYF. CDR3 bases: TGTGCCAGCAGCCAAGCGGTAGCTCTCTCCTACGAGCAGTACTTC.

The V call is TRBV30, the J call TRBJ1-2, with D possibly being TRBD1 (5 bases). Trimming took 3 bases from V and 7 from J, leaving 15 bases between them. From germline, CDR1 is GTSNPN and CDR2 SVGIG (reference sequence). This CDR3 spans 13 amino acids. The CDR3 region has the DNA TGTGCCTGGAGGGCTACCGGGGACGGTGGCTACACCTTC. Amino acid sequence: CAWRATGDGGYTF.

This rearrangement joins TRBV7-6 to TRBJ2-3, with D maybe TRBD1 (5 bases). The V end lost 0 bases, the J end lost 2 bases, and 9 bases lay between the germline ends. The germline V gene has CDR1 SGHVS and CDR2 FNYEAQ. The CDR3 has 15 residues. The DNA for the CDR3 is TGTGCCAGCAGCTTAGCTAGACAGTTCACAGATACGCAGTATTTT. It encodes CASSLARQFTDTQYF.

This sequence joins TRBV3-1 (or the pseudogene TRBV3-2) and TRBJ2-1; D is possibly TRBD1 (6 bases). This CDR3 is built from 15 residues. V lost 2 bases to trimming and J lost 7 bases, with 15 bases between them. The germline CDR1 and CDR2 sequences are LGHDT and YNNKEL (reference sequence). The CDR3 coding sequence is TGTGCCAGCAGCCAACCGGGACAACCGGTGAATGAGCAGTTCTTC. Translated, it gives CASSQPGQPVNEQFF.

The V gene is TRBV9, the J gene TRBJ1-1, with TRBD1 as a possible D gene (6 bases). CDR3 size: 13 residues. With 0 bases removed from V and 4 bases from J, the gap between germline ends came to 7 bases. Germline values: CDR1 SGDLS, CDR2 YYNGEE. CDR3: CASSVARGTEAFF. CDR3 sequence (DNA): TGTGCCAGCAGCGTAGCCAGGGGCACTGAAGCTTTCTTT.

The chain combines TRBV18 with TRBJ1-4; D not certain. The CDR3 length is 13 residues. Germline CDR1 reads KGHSH; CDR2 reads LQKENI. Between the trimmed V and J ends, which lost 4 bases and 4 bases, there was a span of 7 bases. Written as DNA, the CDR3 is TGTGCCAGCTCACAACAGATTAATGAAAAACTGTTTTTT. Encoded protein: CASSQQINEKLFF.

The CDR3: CSARKGLNTEAFF. In nucleotides, the CDR3 is TGCAGCGCAAGGAAGGGACTAAACACTGAAGCTTTCTTT. The rearrangement links TRBV29-1 to TRBJ1-1, with D possibly matching TRBD1 (5 bases). This CDR3 is 13 amino acids long. Germline V gene lookup returns CDR1 SQVTM and CDR2 ANQGSEA. V was cut by 7 bases and J by 2 bases, with 14 bases left in between.

The chain links TRBV5-8 to TRBJ2-7; 7 bases fit TRBD2. Germline values: CDR1 SGHTS, CDR2 YDEGEE. The CDR3 spans 13 residues. V trimming: 9 bases; J trimming: 5 bases; junction bases outside the gene matches: 11. CDR3 residues: CATQRDRGHEQYF. Here the CDR3 DNA reads TGTGCCACCCAGCGGGACCGGGGCCACGAGCAGTACTTC. Complete variable domain (other parts from reference TRBV5-8 and TRBJ2-7): EAGVTQSPTHLIKTRGQQATLRCSPISGHTSVYWYQQALGLGLQFLLWYDEGEERNRGNFPPRFSGRQFPNYSSELNVNALELEDSALYLCATQRDRGHEQYFGPGTRLTVT.

The chain employs TRBV7-3 and TRBJ2-1, with D maybe TRBD1 (8 bases). The CDR3 sequence is 15 residues long. V was clipped by 5 bases and J by 6 bases, with 17 bases between them. Per germline, CDR1 SGHTA and CDR2 FQGTGA. The CDR3 DNA is TGTGCCAGCAGCCCCAAACAGGGGGGGCTCAATGAGCAGTTCTTC. As protein: CASSPKQGGLNEQFF.

This chain links TRBV29-1 with TRBJ2-1; D ambiguous. V was shortened by 4 bases and J by 2 bases, with 12 bases between the two germline ends. The CDR3 has 14 residues. Germline values: CDR1 SQVTM, CDR2 ANQGSEA. The CDR3 here is CSVVARETYNEQFF. The CDR3 DNA reads as TGCAGCGTTGTGGCCAGAGAGACCTACAATGAGCAGTTCTTC.

This sequence joins TRBV14 and TRBJ2-5; a weak D match, TRBD1 (5 bases). The V end was cut by 4 bases, the J end by 4 bases, with 13 bases between. CDR1 is SGHDN, CDR2 FVKESK, per germline. The CDR3 totals 14 residues. The CDR3 DNA reads TGTGCCAGCAGCCTCAGGGCCTTTGGAGAGACCCAGTACTTC. Encoded protein: CASSLRAFGETQYF.

The gene calls are TRBV28 and TRBJ1-2; possibly TRBD1 for D (6 bases). Per the germline V gene, CDR1 is MDHEN and CDR2 is SYDVKM. The V gene lost 4 bases and the J gene lost 4 bases, with 10 bases spanning the gap. The CDR3 totals 13 residues. DNA for the CDR3: TGTGCCAGCAGTTCGCTGGACAGCTATGGCTACACCTTC. This sequence encodes CASSSLDSYGYTF.

V is TRBV19 and J is TRBJ1-5; unclear D gene. Germline CDR1 is LNHDA and CDR2 is SQIVND (reference sequence). Trimming cost V 5 bases and J 4 bases, with 9 bases left between them. CDR3 length equals 13 residues. CDR3 protein: CASSSSQNQPQHF. The CDR3 DNA sequence: TGTGCCAGTAGTTCCAGTCAGAATCAGCCCCAGCATTTT.

This chain uses TRBV30 with TRBJ1-2, with D perhaps matching TRBD1 (5 bases). CDR3 length: 13 residues. Germline lookup yields CDR1 GTSNPN and CDR2 SVGIG (reference sequence). The V gene lost 0 bases and the J gene lost 7 bases, with 12 bases spanning the gap. DNA of the CDR3: TGTGCCTGGAGTGTGCACGGGGGACCTGGCTACACCTTC. Translation gives CAWSVHGGPGYTF.

This sequence joins TRBV10-3 and TRBJ2-1, with D unclear. V lost 2 bases, J lost 6 bases, and 11 bases lay in between. This CDR3 region has 14 residues. CDR1 is ENHRY and CDR2 is SYGVKD in the germline V gene. The CDR3 sequence is CAISERPGSNEQFF. CDR3 in DNA: TGTGCCATCAGTGAGCGCCCCGGATCCAATGAGCAGTTCTTC.

The rearrangement uses TRBV12-3 or TRBV12-4 and TRBJ1-3; no clear D gene. The CDR3 is 13 residues long. Trimming removed 6 bases at V and 4 bases at J, with 10 bases between. This chain's CDR3 is CASSTSSGNTIYF. CDR3 coding DNA: TGTGCCAGCAGCACAAGCTCCGGAAACACCATATATTTT.

The chain links TRBV5-8 to TRBJ1-5; TRBD1 matches at 8 bases. Germline trimming cut 2 bases from V and 2 bases from J; bases unmatched to any gene: 3. This CDR3 contains 15 residues. Germline values: CDR1 SGHTS, CDR2 YDEGEE. CDR3 region: CASSLQGVGNQPQHF. The CDR3 bases are TGTGCCAGCAGCTTACAGGGGGTGGGCAATCAGCCCCAGCATTTT.

The table lists this clone with a count of one. This chain links TRBV7-2 with TRBJ1-3; no definite D call. Germline V gives CDR1 SGHTA, CDR2 FQGNSA. The CDR3 sequence is 16 residues long. Trimming left V 5 bases short and J 4 bases short, with 18 bases between. CDR3 protein: CASSPHAGSSGNTIYF. The CDR3 nucleotides are TGTGCCAGCAGCCCACACGCGGGGAGCTCCGGAAACACCATATATTTT.

The sample holds one count of this clone. The genes are TRBV30 and TRBJ1-1; 10 bases line up with TRBD1. Germline V gives CDR1 GTSNPN, CDR2 SVGIG (reference sequence). V trimming: 1 base; J trimming: 3 bases; junction bases outside the gene matches: 14. There are 18 residues in the CDR3. The CDR3 DNA sequence: TGTGCCTGGAGTGGACCGGACAGGGGGGTTATAGGGGACACTGAAGCTTTCTTT. Its protein is CAWSGPDRGVIGDTEAFF.

This sequence joins TRBV21-1 and TRBJ2-1; TRBD1, as called in the table, went unchecked against the DNA. TRBV21-1 is tagged as a pseudogene. The CDR3 has 13 amino acids. Here the CDR3 reads CASVQCSYNEQFF. As DNA, the CDR3 is TGTGCCAGCGTTCAGTGCTCCTACAATGAGCAGTTCTTC.

V gene TRBV30 combines with J gene TRBJ1-3, with 11 bases identical to TRBD1. Germline CDR1 and CDR2: GTSNPN and SVGIG (reference sequence). This CDR3 has 18 residues. The J segment lost 4 bases and the V segment lost 3 bases, leaving 14 bases of the junction unmatched. The CDR3 DNA follows: TGTGCCTGGAGAACAGGGACAGGGGGATTCCTTGGAGGAAACACCATATATTTT. Amino acid sequence: CAWRTGTGGFLGGNTIYF.